The T cell receptor (beta chain) described here comes from a study of T cells in Graves' hyperthyroidism and ophthalmopathy. This clonotype was detected a few times. Its antigen remains unknown. There are 14 residues in the CDR3. The V segment lost 5 bases and the J segment 2 bases; nucleotides outside the gene matches: 3. Germline values: CDR1 SQVTM, CDR2 ANQGSEA. Study-level points and caveats: Clonotypes that were expanded in thyroid above 0.001 mostly appeared in blood too.

Amplified TCR beta CDR3 regions derived from RNA transcripts. HTBI primers were employed in a first-round RT-PCR of the TCR CDR3. Each CDR3 protein is one row after TCRdb ran MiXCR on the multiplex PCR reads. Seen here are approximately 400,000 distinct CDR3 sequences, 25% observed once, and the top ten hold roughly 80%. Sequenced input: blood. This sequence was found in a man between 50 and 59 years old with Graves' hyperthyroidism. J is TRBJ2-1 and V is TRBV29-1; 10 bases are shared with TRBD1. DNA of the CDR3: TGCAGCGTTAGGACAGGGGGAGCCTACAATGAGCAGTTCTTC. Translating it yields CSVRTGGAYNEQFF.